This TCR beta chain was identified during a study of blood T cells in healthy people across ages. Study observations and caveats: Greater diversity and more naive CD4+ cells were seen in long-lived donors than in aged donors.

Points on this clonotype: No antigen is known for it.

Each donor's blood draw was roughly 10 milliliters of peripheral blood. Isolation recovered at least 6 million PBMCs from every sample. Samples each had at least 5 micrograms of total RNA extracted. V was pared by 2 bases and J by 7 bases, with 6 bases of the junction left unmatched. Germline lookup yields CDR1 SGHRS and CDR2 YFSETQ. This CDR3 is 14 amino acids long. The use of a sample-barcoded 5' primer and a J-beta primer mix characterized a second PCR of roughly 6 to 11 cycles. From the 5' RACE reads, TCRdb called clonotypes with MiXCR, one entry per CDR3 protein. The profile shows 650,000 to 800,000 distinct CDR3 sequences, around 52% of them singletons.

The sample consisted of blood. The V call is TRBV5-1, the J call TRBJ2-1; 7 bases are a match to TRBD2. The TCR comes from a woman older than 75 in good health. CDR3 sequence: CASSFAGVENEQFF. DNA of the CDR3: TGCGCCAGCAGCTTCGCGGGAGTAGAAAATGAGCAGTTCTTC.